Below are 10 T cell receptor beta chains sequenced from a single sample in a study of cytomegalovirus exposure and HLA in healthy donors. PCR primers comprised 60 Vbeta and 13 Jbeta primers. Profiled with immunoSEQ multiplex PCR; TCRdb holds only in-frame clones, not every one. The sample data list 100,000 to 150,000 clones. Source material: PBMCs. These receptors all come from a man aged 25 to 40 in good health and CMV-seronegative.

This chain joins TRBV5-1 and TRBJ2-1; TRBD1 might be the D (5 bases). The germline V and J ends were trimmed by 4 bases and 5 bases, with 13 bases remaining between them. The CDR3 length is 14 residues. CDR1 and CDR2 (germline): SGHRS, YFSETQ. CDR3 loop: CASSLLGENNEQFF. CDR3 in DNA: TGCGCCAGCAGCCTTCTAGGGGAAAACAATGAGCAGTTCTTC.

CDR3 DNA sequence: TGTGCCTGGGACCCGGTCGGACAGACCTATGGCTACACCTTC. This codes for CAWDPVGQTYGYTF. J is TRBJ1-2 and V is TRBV30; perhaps TRBD1 as D (6 bases). The V gene lost 5 bases and the J gene lost 4 bases, with 17 bases spanning the gap. Germline V gene lookup returns CDR1 GTSNPN and CDR2 SVGIG (reference sequence). This CDR3 comprises 14 residues.

J is TRBJ2-2 and V is TRBV19; the D gene is possibly TRBD2 (5 bases). The V and J ends lost 3 bases and 5 bases respectively, with 13 bases between them. The CDR3 covers 15 residues. Per germline, CDR1 LNHDA and CDR2 SQIVND (reference sequence). The CDR3 reads CASSILGVTTGELFF. CDR3 sequence (DNA): TGTGCCAGTAGTATTTTGGGAGTTACGACCGGGGAGCTGTTTTTT.

The chain links TRBV5-4 to TRBJ1-1; TRBD1 matches 9 bases. J was trimmed by 3 bases and V by 2 bases; bases with no gene match: 2. Germline V gene sequence: CDR1 SGHNT, CDR2 YYREEE (reference sequence). CDR3 length equals 14 residues. CDR3 in amino acids: CASSLTGGDTEAFF. In DNA form, the CDR3 reads TGTGCCAGCAGCTTAACAGGGGGCGACACTGAAGCTTTCTTT.

The rearrangement uses TRBV7-9 and TRBJ1-2; D remains unclear. Trimming took off 1 base at V and 2 bases at J, with 11 bases between the two ends. The V gene's germline CDR1 is SEHNR and CDR2 FQNEAQ (reference sequence). The CDR3 is 15 amino acids. The CDR3 sequence is CASSLERTGNYGYTF. The CDR3 bases are TGTGCCAGCAGCTTAGAGAGGACTGGGAACTATGGCTACACCTTC.

The chain recombines TRBV30 with TRBJ2-3; 9 bases are a match to TRBD1. CDR3 length: 14 residues. Per germline, CDR1 GTSNPN and CDR2 SVGIG (reference sequence). Trimming cost V 3 bases and J 1 base; bases outside gene matches: 2. The chain's CDR3 is CAWRRDRGTDTQYF. In nucleotides, the CDR3 is TGTGCCTGGAGGAGGGACAGGGGCACAGATACGCAGTATTTT.

The V call is TRBV9, the J call TRBJ2-1; 11 bases agree with TRBD2. The CDR3 has 17 amino acids. Per germline, CDR1 SGDLS and CDR2 YYNGEE. Losses at the gene ends were 4 bases for V and 5 bases for J; bases not matched to a gene: 11. In DNA, the CDR3 is TGTGCCAGCAGCCTCACTACCGGGACTAGCGGCAACAATGAGCAGTTCTTC. It codes for CASSLTTGTSGNNEQFF.

The gene calls are TRBV19 and TRBJ1-1; TRBD1 might be the D (6 bases). CDR1 is LNHDA and CDR2 is SQIVND in the germline V gene (reference sequence). The V end lost 9 bases, the J end lost 3 bases, and 17 bases lay between the germline ends. The CDR3 length is 14 residues. The CDR3 reads CASRQQGEYTEAFF. The DNA for the CDR3 is TGTGCCAGCAGACAACAGGGAGAGTACACTGAAGCTTTCTTT. The full variable domain, in which reference TRBV19 and TRBJ1-1 provide the parts outside the CDR3, is DGGITQSPKYLFRKEGQNVTLSCEQNLNHDAMYWYRQDPGQGLRLIYYSQIVNDFQKGDIAEGYSVSREKKESFPLTVTSAQKNPTAFYLCASRQQGEYTEAFFGQGTRLTVV.

The CDR3 region has the DNA TGTGCCAGCAGCTTTCCGGGTCAGCCCCAGCATTTT. Residues: CASSFPGQPQHF. V usage is TRBV7-3 and J usage is TRBJ1-5; D gene ambiguous. The CDR3 is 12 amino acids. Germline V lookup: CDR1 SGHTA, CDR2 FQGTGA. Trimming stripped 3 bases from V and 6 bases from J, with 6 bases between.

The chain couples TRBV27 to TRBJ1-1; D perhaps matches TRBD1 (6 bases). V gave up 5 bases and J gave up 1 base, with 14 bases separating them. Germline CDR1 is MNHEY and CDR2 is SMNVEV (reference sequence). The CDR3 runs to 15 residues. Here the CDR3 reads CASSPREGENTEAFF. The CDR3 DNA sequence: TGTGCCAGCAGTCCTCGGGAGGGGGAGAACACTGAAGCTTTCTTT.